The source of this T cell receptor beta chain is a study of T cell responses to AZD1222 COVID-19 vaccine. Turning to this clone: Its antigen is still unknown.

Doses given second, at about 4 or about 12 weeks, were pooled. The protocol was immunoSEQ multiplex PCR, while the TCRdb copy is restricted to in-frame clones and leaves out a portion. The sample includes fewer than 150,000 clones, around 89% of them seen just once. Study-level findings and limits: It should be noted that donors were predominantly white British and more often female, and clonal diversity was possibly underestimated. Repertoires were obtained only post-peak T cell response. Spike was spanned by vaccine-associated CD4 TCRs, which were dominant at 160-218 and 743-854.

The CDR3 length is 16 residues. V dropped 0 bases and J dropped 0 bases, with 12 bases sitting between them. Looked up from germline, CDR1 is SGDLS and CDR2 is YYNGEE. The clonotype originates from an adult who received the AZD1222 COVID-19 vaccine. This material consisted of peripheral blood, taken 28 days after the second AZD1222 dose. The rearrangement links TRBV9 to TRBJ1-1; unclear D gene. The CDR3 bases are TGTGCCAGCAGCGTAGGTAACAGTCGGGTGAACACTGAAGCTTTCTTT. This gives the protein CASSVGNSRVNTEAFF.